Listed here are 4 T cell receptor beta chains from one sample, sequenced in a study of vaccination effects on CD4 cells after COVID-19. Their antigens are not known. Measured with immunoSEQ multiplex PCR; TCRdb has only the in-frame clones, and not every one. The sample shows approximately 26,000 clones, about three quarters of them seen only once. The ViraFEST assay expanded antigen-specific CD4+ T cells with viral peptide pools before sequencing. On approximately day 9 of culture, CD4+ T cells were separated out. The infection with SARS-CoV-2 (confirmed by PCR) occurred in this person between March and December 2020. The sample was CD4+ T cells from PBMCs cultured with HCoV-NL63 spike peptides, taken before COVID-19 vaccination. The receptors originated from a human donor who had a prior SARS-CoV-2 infection.

This chain connects TRBV19 to TRBJ2-7; TRBD2 agrees at 8 bases. The CDR3 is made up of 14 amino acids. The junction had 7 bases not matched to a gene; V was cut back by 3 bases and J by 6 bases. Germline V gene sequence: CDR1 LNHDA, CDR2 SQIVND (reference sequence). The CDR3 DNA reads TGTGCCAGTAGTATTAGGCGGGGGGAAAGCGAGCAGTACTTC. It codes for CASSIRRGESEQYF.

The V call is TRBV7-3, the J call TRBJ2-1; the match to TRBD2 covers 9 bases. There are 15 residues in the CDR3. CDR1 SGHTA and CDR2 FQGTGA come from the germline V gene. V gave up 2 bases and J gave up 4 bases; unmatched junction bases: 3. The CDR3 nucleotides are TGTGCCAGCAGCTTAGGGGCGGGAGGGTACAATGAGCAGTTCTTC. It encodes CASSLGAGGYNEQFF.

The rearrangement uses TRBV5-1 and TRBJ1-1; D gene ambiguous. Trimming stripped 4 bases from V and 1 base from J, with 11 bases between. This CDR3 contains 14 residues. Germline CDR1 SGHRS, CDR2 YFSETQ. Here the CDR3 reads CASSPGNSNTEAFF. The CDR3 coding sequence is TGCGCCAGCAGCCCGGGGAACTCGAACACTGAAGCTTTCTTT. Using reference TRBV5-1 and TRBJ1-1 for the parts outside the CDR3, the full variable domain is KAGVTQTPRYLIKTRGQQVTLSCSPISGHRSVSWYQQTPGQGLQFLFEYFSETQRNKGNFPGRFSGRQFSNSRSEMNVSTLELGDSALYLCASSPGNSNTEAFFGQGTRLTVV.

The chain couples TRBV28 to TRBJ1-3; D might be TRBD1 (5 bases). V was clipped by 2 bases and J by 0 bases, with 17 bases between them. The CDR3 covers 18 residues. Germline V lookup: CDR1 MDHEN, CDR2 SYDVKM. The CDR3 here is CASSLDVPQGSSGNTIYF. CDR3 DNA sequence: TGTGCCAGCAGTTTAGACGTCCCTCAGGGAAGCTCTGGAAACACCATATATTTT. The variable domain in full, completed from reference TRBV28 and TRBJ1-3, reads DVKVTQSSRYLVKRTGEKVFLECVQDMDHENMFWYRQDPGLGLRLIYFSYDVKMKEKGDIPEGYSVSREKKERFSLILESASTNQTSMYLCASSLDVPQGSSGNTIYFGEGSWLTVV.